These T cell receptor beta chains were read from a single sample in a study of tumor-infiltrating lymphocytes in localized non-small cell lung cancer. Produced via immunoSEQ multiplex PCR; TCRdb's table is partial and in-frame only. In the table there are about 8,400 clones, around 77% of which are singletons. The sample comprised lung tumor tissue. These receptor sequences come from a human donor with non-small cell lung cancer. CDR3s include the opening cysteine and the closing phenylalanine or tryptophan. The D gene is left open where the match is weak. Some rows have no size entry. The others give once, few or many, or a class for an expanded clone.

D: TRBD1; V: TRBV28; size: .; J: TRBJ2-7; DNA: TGTGCCAGCAGAACCCCCGGGACAGGGACTTACGAGCAGTACTTC; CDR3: CASRTPGTGTYEQYF
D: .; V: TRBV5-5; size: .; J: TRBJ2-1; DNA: TGTGCCTGTCCCGGACGGGGCCCCGGGAATGAGCAGTTCTTC; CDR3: CACPGRGPGNEQFF
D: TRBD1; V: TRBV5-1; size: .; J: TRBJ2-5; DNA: TGCGCCAGCAGCTTTCTTCAAATTGGGACAGGAACAGAGACCCAGTACTTC; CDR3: CASSFLQIGTGTETQYF
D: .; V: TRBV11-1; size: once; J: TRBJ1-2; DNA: TGTGCCAGCAGCAATCGACAGGCAGCTGCATTTGGCTACACCTTC; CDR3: CASSNRQAAAFGYTF
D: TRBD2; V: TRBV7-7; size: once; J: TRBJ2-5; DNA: TGTGCTAGCAGCGTCGGACGGGGGGGAGAGACCCAGTACTTC; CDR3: CASSVGRGGETQYF
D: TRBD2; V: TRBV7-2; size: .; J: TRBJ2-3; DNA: TGTGCCAGCAGCTTGCTTAGCGGGAGGGATACGCAGTATTTT; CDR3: CASSLLSGRDTQYF
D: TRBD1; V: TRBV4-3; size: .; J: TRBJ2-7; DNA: TGCGCCAGCAGCCATTCAAGGACAGGGGGTTACTACGAGCAGTACTTC; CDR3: CASSHSRTGGYYEQYF
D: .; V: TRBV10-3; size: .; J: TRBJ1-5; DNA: TGTGCCATCAGAGCTGACGAACGCAATCAGCCCCAGCATTTT; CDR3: CAIRADERNQPQHF
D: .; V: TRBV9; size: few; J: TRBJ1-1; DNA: TGTGCCAGCAGCTCGCCTCGGGGCATTAACACTGAAGCTTTCTTT; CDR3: CASSSPRGINTEAFF
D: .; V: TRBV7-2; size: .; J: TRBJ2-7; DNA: TGTGCCAGCAGCCCTTCATCTTACGAGCAGTACTTC; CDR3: CASSPSSYEQYF
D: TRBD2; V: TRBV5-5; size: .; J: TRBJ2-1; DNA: TGTGCCAGCAGCTTCCTACTAGCGGGAGTGTTGAATGAGCAGTTCTTC; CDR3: CASSFLLAGVLNEQFF
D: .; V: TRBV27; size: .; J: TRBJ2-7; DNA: TGTGCCAGCAGTTTCTGGAGGGGCGAGCAGTACTTC; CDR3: CASSFWRGEQYF
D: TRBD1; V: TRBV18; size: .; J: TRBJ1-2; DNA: TGTGCCAGCTCACGCTCGGGGGACAGGGACGATGGCTACACCTTC; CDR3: CASSRSGDRDDGYTF
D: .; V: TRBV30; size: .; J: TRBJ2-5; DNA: TGTGCCTGGAACAACAGGGAAGAAGAGACCCAGTACTTC; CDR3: CAWNNREEETQYF
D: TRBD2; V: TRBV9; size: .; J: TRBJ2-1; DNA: TGTGCCAGCAGCTATGGACTAGCGGGACTCAATGAGCAGTTCTTC; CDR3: CASSYGLAGLNEQFF
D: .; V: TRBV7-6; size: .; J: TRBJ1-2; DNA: TGTGCCAGCAGCCCCAGGGCGGGCGACTATGGCTACACCTTC; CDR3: CASSPRAGDYGYTF
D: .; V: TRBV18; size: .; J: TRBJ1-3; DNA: TGTGCCAGCTCACCACTTGAGGAAGGAAACACCATATATTTT; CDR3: CASSPLEEGNTIYF
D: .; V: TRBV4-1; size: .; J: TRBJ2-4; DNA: TGCGCCAGCAGCCAAGACGTAGGGTCAGGGCGAAACATTCAGTACTTC; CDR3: CASSQDVGSGRNIQYF
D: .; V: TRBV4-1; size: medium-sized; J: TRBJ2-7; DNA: TGCGCCAGCAGCCAAGGGACGGTGGGATACGAGCAGTACTTC; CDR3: CASSQGTVGYEQYF
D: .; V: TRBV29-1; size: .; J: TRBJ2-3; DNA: TGCAGCGTTGGCGCCAGAGGGGGGGATACGCAGTATTTT; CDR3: CSVGARGGDTQYF
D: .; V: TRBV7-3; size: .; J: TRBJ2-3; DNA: TGTGCCAGCAGCCCCGGGACTCCTGTTGATACGCAGTATTTT; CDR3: CASSPGTPVDTQYF
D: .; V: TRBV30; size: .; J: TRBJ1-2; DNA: TGTGCCTGGAGCCTTGACCGAAGTGGCTACACCTTC; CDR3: CAWSLDRSGYTF
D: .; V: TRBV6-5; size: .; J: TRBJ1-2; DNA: TGTGCCAGCAGTTTTACAAGAACGGGGGGCTACACCTTC; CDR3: CASSFTRTGGYTF